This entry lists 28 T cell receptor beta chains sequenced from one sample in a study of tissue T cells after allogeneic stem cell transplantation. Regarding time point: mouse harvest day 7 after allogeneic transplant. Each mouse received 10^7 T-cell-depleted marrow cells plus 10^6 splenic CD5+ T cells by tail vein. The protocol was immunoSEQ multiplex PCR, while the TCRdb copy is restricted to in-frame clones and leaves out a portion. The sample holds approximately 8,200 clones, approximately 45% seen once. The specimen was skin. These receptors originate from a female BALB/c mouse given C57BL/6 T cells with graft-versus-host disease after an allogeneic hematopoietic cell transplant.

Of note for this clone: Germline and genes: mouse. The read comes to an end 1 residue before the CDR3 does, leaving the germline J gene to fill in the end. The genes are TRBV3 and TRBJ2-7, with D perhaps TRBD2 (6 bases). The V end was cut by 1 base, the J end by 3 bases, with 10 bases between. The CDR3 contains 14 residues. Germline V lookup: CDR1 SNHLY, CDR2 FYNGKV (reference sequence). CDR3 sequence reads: CASSLGGGLYEQYF. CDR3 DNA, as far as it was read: TGTGCCAGCAGCTTAGGTGGGGGTCTCTATGAACAGTAC.

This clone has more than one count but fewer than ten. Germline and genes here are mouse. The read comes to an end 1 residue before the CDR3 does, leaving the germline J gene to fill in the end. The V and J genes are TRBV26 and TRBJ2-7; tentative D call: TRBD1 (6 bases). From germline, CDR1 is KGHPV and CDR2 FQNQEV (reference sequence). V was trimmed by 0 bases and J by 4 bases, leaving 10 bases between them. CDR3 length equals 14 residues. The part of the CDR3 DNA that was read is TGTGCCAGCAGTCTGTCGGGACAACTATATGAACAGTAC. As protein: CASSLSGQLYEQY. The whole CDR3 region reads CASSLSGQLYEQYF.

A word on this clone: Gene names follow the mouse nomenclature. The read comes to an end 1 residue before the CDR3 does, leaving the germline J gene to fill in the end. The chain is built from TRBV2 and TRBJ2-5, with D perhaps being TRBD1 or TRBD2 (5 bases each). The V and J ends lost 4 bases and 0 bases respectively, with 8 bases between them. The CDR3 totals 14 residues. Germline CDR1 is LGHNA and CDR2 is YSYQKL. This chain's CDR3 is CASSRGANQDTQYF. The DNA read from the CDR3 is TGTGCCAGCAGCCGAGGGGCTAACCAAGACACCCAGTAC.

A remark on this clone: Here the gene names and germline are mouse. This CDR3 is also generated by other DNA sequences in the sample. The DNA read from the CDR3 is TGTGCCAGCAGCTTGGGGACAGCCAACGAAAGATTATTT. This gives the protein CASSLGTANERLF. The entire CDR3 is CASSLGTANERLFF. This chain joins TRBV3 and TRBJ1-4; 7 bases map to TRBD1. The read terminates 1 residue before the CDR3 end, so the remaining end is supplied by the germline J gene. There are 14 residues in the CDR3. Germline CDR1 SNHLY, CDR2 FYNGKV (reference sequence). Losses at the gene ends were 3 bases for V and 3 bases for J; bases not matched to a gene: 1.

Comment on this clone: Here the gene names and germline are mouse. CDR3 sequence reads: CASSLMGGGSDYTF. The DNA read from the CDR3 is TGTGCCAGCAGTCTGATGGGGGGCGGCTCCGACTACACC. V usage is TRBV26 and J usage is TRBJ1-2; maybe TRBD1 (6 bases). The observed sequence ends 1 residue before the CDR3 terminus, with the missing tail filled in from the germline J gene. The CDR3 is 14 residues long. The V gene lost 2 bases and the J gene lost 4 bases, with 11 bases spanning the gap. CDR1 is KGHPV and CDR2 is FQNQEV in the germline V gene (reference sequence).

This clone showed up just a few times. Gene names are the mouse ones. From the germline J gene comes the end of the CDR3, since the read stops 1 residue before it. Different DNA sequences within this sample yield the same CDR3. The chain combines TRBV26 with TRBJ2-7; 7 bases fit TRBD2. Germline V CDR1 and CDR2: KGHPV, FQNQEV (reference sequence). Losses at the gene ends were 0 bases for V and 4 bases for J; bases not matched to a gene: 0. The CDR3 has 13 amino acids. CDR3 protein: CASSLSGGYEQYF. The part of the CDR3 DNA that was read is TGTGCCAGCAGTCTGTCTGGGGGGTATGAACAGTAC.

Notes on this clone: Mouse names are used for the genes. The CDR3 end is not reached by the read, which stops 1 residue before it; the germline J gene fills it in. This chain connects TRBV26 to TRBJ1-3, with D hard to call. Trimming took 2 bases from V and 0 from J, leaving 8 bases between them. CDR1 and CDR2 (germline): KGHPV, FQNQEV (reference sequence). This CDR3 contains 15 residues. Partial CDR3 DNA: TGTGCCAGCAGTCTGCCAGCCTATTCTGGAAATACGCTCTAT. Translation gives CASSLPAYSGNTLY. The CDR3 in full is CASSLPAYSGNTLYF.

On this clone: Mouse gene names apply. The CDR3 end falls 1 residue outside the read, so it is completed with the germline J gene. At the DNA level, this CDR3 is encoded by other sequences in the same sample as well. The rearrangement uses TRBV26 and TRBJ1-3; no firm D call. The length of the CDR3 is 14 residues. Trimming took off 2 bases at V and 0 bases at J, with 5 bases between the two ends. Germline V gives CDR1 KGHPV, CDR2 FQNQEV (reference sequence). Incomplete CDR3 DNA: TGTGCCAGCAGTCTGCAGAATTCTGGAAATACGCTCTAT. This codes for CASSLQNSGNTLY. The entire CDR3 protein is CASSLQNSGNTLYF. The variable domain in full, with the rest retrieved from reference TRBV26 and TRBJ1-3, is NSKVIQTPRYLVKGQGQKAKMRCIPEKGHPVVFWYQQNKNNEFKFLINFQNQEVLQQIDMTEKRFSAECPSNSPCSLEIQSSEAGDSALYLCASSLQNSGNTLYFGEGSRLIVV.

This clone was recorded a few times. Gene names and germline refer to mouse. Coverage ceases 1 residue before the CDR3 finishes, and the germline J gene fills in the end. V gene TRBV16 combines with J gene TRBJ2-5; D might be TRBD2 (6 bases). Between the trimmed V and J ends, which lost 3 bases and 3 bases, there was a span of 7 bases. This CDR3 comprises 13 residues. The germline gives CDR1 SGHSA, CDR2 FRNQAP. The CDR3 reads CASSFTGQDTQYF. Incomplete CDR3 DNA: TGTGCAAGCAGCTTCACTGGGCAAGACACCCAGTAC.

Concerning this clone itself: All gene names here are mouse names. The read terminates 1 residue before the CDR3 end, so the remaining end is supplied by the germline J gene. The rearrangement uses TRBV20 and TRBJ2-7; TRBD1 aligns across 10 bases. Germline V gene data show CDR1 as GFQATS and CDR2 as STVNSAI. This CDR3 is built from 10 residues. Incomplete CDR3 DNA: TGTCCCGGGACAGGGGATGAACAGTAC. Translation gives CPGTGDEQY. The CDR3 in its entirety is CPGTGDEQYF.

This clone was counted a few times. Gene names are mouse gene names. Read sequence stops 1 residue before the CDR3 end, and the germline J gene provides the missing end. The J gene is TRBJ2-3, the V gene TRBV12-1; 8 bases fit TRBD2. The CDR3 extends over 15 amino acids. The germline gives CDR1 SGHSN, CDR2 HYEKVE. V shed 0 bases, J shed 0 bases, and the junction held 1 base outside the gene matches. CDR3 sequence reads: CASSLDWGSAETLYF. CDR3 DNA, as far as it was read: TGTGCCAGCTCTCTCGACTGGGGTAGTGCAGAAACGCTGTAT. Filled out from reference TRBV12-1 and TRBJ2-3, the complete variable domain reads DSGVVQSPRHIIKEKGGRSVLTCIPISGHSNVVWYQQTLGKELKFLIQHYEKVERDKGFLPSRFSVQQFDDYHSEMNMSALELEDSAMYFCASSLDWGSAETLYFGSGTRLTVL.

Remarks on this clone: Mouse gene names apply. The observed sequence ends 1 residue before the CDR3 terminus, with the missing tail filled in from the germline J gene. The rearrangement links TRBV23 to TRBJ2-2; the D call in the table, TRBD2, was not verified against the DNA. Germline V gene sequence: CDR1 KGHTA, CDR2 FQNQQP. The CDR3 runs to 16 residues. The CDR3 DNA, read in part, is TGCTCCAGCAGTCCCTACTGGGGGGGCAGCACCGGGCAGCTCTAC. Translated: CSSSPYWGGSTGQLY. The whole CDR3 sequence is CSSSPYWGGSTGQLYF. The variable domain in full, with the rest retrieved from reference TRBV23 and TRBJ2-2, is DAAVTQKPRYLIKMKGQEAEMKCIPEKGHTAVFWYQQKQSKELKFLIYFQNQQPLDQIDMVKERFSAVCPSSSLCSLGIRTCEAEDSALYLCSSSPYWGGSTGQLYFGEGSKLTVL.

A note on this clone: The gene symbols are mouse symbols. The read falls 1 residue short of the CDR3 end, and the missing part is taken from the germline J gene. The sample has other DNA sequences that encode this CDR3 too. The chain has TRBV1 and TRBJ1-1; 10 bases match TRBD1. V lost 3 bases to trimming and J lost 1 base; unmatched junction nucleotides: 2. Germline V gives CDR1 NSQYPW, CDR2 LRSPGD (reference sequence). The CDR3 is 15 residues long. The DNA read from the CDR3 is TGCACCTGCAGTGCCCGGGACAGGGGAAACACAGAAGTCTTC. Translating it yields CTCSARDRGNTEVF. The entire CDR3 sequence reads CTCSARDRGNTEVFF.

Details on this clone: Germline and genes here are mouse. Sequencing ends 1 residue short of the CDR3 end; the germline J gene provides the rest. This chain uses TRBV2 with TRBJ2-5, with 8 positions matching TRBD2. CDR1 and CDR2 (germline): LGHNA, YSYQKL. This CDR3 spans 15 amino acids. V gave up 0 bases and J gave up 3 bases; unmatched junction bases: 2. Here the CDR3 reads CASSQEMGGQDTQYF. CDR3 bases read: TGTGCCAGCAGCCAAGAGATGGGGGGGCAAGACACCCAGTAC.

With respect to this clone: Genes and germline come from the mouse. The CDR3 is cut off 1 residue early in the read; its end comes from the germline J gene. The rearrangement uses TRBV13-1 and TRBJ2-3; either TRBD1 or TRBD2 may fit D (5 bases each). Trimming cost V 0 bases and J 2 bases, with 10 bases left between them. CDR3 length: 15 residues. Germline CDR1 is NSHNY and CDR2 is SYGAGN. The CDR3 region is CASSDARGNAETLYF. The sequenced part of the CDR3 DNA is TGTGCCAGCAGTGATGCCCGGGGCAATGCAGAAACGCTGTAT.

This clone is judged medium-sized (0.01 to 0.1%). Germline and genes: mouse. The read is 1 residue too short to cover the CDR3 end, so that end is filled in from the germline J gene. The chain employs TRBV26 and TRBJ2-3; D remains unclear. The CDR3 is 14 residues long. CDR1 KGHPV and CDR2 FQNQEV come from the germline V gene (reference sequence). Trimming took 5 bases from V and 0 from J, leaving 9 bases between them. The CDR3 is CASSAGSSAETLYF. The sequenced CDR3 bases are TGTGCCAGCAGTGCGGGGTCTAGTGCAGAAACGCTGTAT. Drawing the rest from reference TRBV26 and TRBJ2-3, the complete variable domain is NSKVIQTPRYLVKGQGQKAKMRCIPEKGHPVVFWYQQNKNNEFKFLINFQNQEVLQQIDMTEKRFSAECPSNSPCSLEIQSSEAGDSALYLCASSAGSSAETLYFGSGTRLTVL.

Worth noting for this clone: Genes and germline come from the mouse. This CDR3 reads CSSSQSGTDYTF. The sequenced part of the CDR3 DNA is TGCTCCAGCAGTCAATCAGGGACCGACTACACC. The chain couples TRBV23 to TRBJ1-2. The CDR3 end lies 1 residue beyond the end of the read and is filled in from the germline J gene. Germline values: CDR1 KGHTA, CDR2 FQNQQP. This CDR3 region has 12 residues.

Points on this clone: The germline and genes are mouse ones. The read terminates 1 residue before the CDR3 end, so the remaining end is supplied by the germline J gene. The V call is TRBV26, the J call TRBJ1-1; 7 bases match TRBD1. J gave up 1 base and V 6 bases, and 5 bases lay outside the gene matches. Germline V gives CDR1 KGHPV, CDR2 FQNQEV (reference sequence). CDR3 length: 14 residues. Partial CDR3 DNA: TGTGCCAGCAGCATCCGGGACAGAAACACAGAAGTCTTC. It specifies CASSIRDRNTEVF. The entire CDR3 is CASSIRDRNTEVFF.

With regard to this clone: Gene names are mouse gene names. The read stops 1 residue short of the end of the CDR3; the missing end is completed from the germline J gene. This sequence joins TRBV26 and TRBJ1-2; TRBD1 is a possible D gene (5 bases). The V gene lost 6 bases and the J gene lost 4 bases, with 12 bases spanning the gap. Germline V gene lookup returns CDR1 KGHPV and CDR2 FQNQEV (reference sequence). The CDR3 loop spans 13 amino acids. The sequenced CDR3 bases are TGTGCCAGCAGCACCAGGGAGGGCTCCGACTACACC. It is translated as CASSTREGSDYT. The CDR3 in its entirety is CASSTREGSDYTF. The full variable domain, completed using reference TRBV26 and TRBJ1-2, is NSKVIQTPRYLVKGQGQKAKMRCIPEKGHPVVFWYQQNKNNEFKFLINFQNQEVLQQIDMTEKRFSAECPSNSPCSLEIQSSEAGDSALYLCASSTREGSDYTFGSGTRLLVI.

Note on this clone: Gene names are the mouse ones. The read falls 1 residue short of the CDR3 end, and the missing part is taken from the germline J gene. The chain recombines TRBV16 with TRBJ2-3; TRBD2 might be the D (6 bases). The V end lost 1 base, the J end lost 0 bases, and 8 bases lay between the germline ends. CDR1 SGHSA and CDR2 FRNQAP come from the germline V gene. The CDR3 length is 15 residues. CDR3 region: CASSLVGTSAETLYF. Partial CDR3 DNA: TGTGCAAGCAGCTTAGTAGGGACTAGTGCAGAAACGCTGTAT.

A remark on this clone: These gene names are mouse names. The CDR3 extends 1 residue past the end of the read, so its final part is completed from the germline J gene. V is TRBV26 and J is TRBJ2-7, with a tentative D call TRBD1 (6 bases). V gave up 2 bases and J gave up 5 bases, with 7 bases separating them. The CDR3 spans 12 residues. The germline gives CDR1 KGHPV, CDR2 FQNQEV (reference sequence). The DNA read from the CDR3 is TGTGCCAGCAGTCTGGAGGGGGATGAACAGTAC. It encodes CASSLEGDEQY. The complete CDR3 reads CASSLEGDEQYF.

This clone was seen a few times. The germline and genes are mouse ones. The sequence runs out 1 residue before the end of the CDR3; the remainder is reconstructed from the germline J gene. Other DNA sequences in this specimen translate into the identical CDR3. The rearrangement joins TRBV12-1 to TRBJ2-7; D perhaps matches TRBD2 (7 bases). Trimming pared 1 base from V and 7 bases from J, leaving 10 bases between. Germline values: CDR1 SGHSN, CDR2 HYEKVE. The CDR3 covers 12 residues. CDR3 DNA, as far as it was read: TGTGCCAGCTCTCTAGGGGGGGGAGAACAGTAC. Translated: CASSLGGGEQY. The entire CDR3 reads CASSLGGGEQYF.

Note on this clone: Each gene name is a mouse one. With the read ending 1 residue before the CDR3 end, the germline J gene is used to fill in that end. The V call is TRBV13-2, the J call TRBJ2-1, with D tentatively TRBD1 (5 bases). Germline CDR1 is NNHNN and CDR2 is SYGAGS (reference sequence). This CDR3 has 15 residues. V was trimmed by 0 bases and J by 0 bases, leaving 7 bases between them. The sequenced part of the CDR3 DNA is TGTGCCAGCGGTGATGCGAGGGGTAACTATGCTGAGCAGTTC. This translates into CASGDARGNYAEQF. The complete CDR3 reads CASGDARGNYAEQFF.

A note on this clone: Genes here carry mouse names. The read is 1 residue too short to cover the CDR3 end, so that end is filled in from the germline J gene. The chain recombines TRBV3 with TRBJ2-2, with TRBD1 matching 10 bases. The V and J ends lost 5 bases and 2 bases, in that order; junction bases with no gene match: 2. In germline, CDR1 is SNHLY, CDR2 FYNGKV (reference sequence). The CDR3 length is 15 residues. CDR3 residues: CASSPTGGNTGQLYF. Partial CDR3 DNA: TGTGCCAGCAGCCCGACAGGGGGCAACACCGGGCAGCTCTAC.

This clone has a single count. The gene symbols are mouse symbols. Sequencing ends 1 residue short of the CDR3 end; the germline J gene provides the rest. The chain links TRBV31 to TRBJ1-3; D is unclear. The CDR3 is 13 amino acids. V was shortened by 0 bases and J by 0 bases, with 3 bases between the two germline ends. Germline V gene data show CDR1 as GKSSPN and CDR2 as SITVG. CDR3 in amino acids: CAWSLSSGNTLYF. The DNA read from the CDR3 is TGTGCCTGGAGTCTCAGTTCTGGAAATACGCTCTAT.

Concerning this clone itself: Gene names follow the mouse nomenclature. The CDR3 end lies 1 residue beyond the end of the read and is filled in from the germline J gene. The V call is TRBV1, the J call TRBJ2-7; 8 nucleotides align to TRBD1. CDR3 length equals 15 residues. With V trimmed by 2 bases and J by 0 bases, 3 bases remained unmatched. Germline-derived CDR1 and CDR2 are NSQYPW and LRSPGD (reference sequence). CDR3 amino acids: CTCSARDRSSYEQYF. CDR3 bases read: TGCACCTGCAGTGCACGGGACAGGAGCTCCTATGAACAGTAC.

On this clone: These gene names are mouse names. CDR3 sequence reads: CASSPGVNTEVFF. Incomplete CDR3 DNA: TGTGCCAGCAGTCCAGGGGTAAACACAGAAGTCTTC. V usage is TRBV26 and J usage is TRBJ1-1, with D maybe TRBD1 (6 bases). The read ends 1 residue early relative to the CDR3; the germline J gene fills the gap. This CDR3 has 13 amino acids. Per germline, CDR1 KGHPV and CDR2 FQNQEV (reference sequence). Trimming removed 4 bases from V and 1 base from J, with 7 bases in between.

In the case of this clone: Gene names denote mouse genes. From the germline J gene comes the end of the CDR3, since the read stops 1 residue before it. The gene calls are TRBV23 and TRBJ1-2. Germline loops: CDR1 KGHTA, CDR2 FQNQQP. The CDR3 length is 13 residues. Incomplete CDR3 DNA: TGCTCCAGCAGTCAATCCTGGGGCGCCGACTACACC. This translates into CSSSQSWGADYT. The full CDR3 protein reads CSSSQSWGADYTF. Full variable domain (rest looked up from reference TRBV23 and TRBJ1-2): DAAVTQKPRYLIKMKGQEAEMKCIPEKGHTAVFWYQQKQSKELKFLIYFQNQQPLDQIDMVKERFSAVCPSSSLCSLGIRTCEAEDSALYLCSSSQSWGADYTFGSGTRLLVI.